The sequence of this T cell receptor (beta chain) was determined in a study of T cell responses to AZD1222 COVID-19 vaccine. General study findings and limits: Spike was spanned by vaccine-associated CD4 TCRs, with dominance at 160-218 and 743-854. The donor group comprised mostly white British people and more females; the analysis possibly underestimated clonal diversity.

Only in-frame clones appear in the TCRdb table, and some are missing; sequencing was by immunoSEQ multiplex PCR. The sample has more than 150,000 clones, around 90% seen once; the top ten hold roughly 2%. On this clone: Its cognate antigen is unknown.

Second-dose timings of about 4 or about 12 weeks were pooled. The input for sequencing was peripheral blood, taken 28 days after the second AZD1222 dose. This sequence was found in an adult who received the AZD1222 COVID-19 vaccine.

CDR3 protein: CASSRGGGRNEAFF. The CDR3 DNA reads as TGTGCCAGCAGCCGAGGGGGCGGACGCAATGAAGCTTTCTTT. This chain joins TRBV6-5 and TRBJ1-1; 7 bases line up with TRBD1. This CDR3 is 14 amino acids long. The V gene's germline CDR1 is MNHEY and CDR2 SVGAGI. Losses at the gene ends were 6 bases for V and 7 bases for J; bases not matched to a gene: 11.